A selection of T cell receptor beta chains follows, all from one sample in a study of T-cell memory formation after mild COVID-19. Each CDR3 protein is one row after TCRdb ran MiXCR on the 5' RACE reads. The data contain around 90,000 distinct CDR3 sequences, about 14% of them singletons. Sequences were obtained from PBMCs or a T cell subset sorted from them (not recorded which). The receptors were sampled from a man between 18 and 35 years old who had mild COVID-19 (a few samples of this study predate the infection). Cell type and time point are not known. CDR3s include the opening cysteine and the closing phenylalanine or tryptophan. Fields, in order: CDR3 protein, CDR3 DNA, V gene, CDR3 length, J gene, clone size, D gene. A D gene is named only where the DNA matches it firmly. Some rows have no size entry. The others give once, few or many, or a class for an expanded clone.

CDR3aa: CASRLQDRGAAGELFF; CDR3nt: TGTGCCAGCAGACTCCAGGACAGGGGCGCGGCCGGGGAGCTGTTTTTT; v_gene: TRBV25-1; len: 16; j_gene: TRBJ2-2; abundance: few; d_gene: TRBD1
CDR3aa: CASSFGASGGYEQYF; CDR3nt: TGCGCCAGCAGCTTCGGCGCTAGCGGGGGGTACGAGCAGTACTTC; v_gene: TRBV5-1; len: 15; j_gene: TRBJ2-7; abundance: few; d_gene: TRBD2
CDR3aa: CASSQTSGGTDTQYF; CDR3nt: TGCGCCAGCAGCCAAACTAGCGGGGGAACAGATACGCAGTATTTT; v_gene: TRBV4-1; len: 15; j_gene: TRBJ2-3; abundance: many; d_gene: TRBD2
CDR3aa: CSVGRPTTSSGANVLTF; CDR3nt: TGCAGCGTTGGGCGGCCTACAACCTCCTCTGGGGCCAACGTCCTGACTTTC; v_gene: TRBV29-1; len: 17; j_gene: TRBJ2-6; abundance: .; d_gene: .
CDR3aa: CSASAGRVNTDTQYF; CDR3nt: TGCAGTGCTAGTGCAGGGCGTGTAAACACAGATACGCAGTATTTT; v_gene: TRBV20-1; len: 15; j_gene: TRBJ2-3; abundance: .; d_gene: .
CDR3aa: CASSYTSGTGELFF; CDR3nt: TGTGCCAGTAGTTACACTAGCGGCACCGGGGAGCTGTTTTTT; v_gene: TRBV19; len: 14; j_gene: TRBJ2-2; abundance: many; d_gene: TRBD2
CDR3aa: CASSQELTGIQQYF; CDR3nt: TGCGCCAGCAGCCAAGAATTGACAGGGATACAGCAGTACTTC; v_gene: TRBV4-1; len: 14; j_gene: TRBJ2-7; abundance: few; d_gene: TRBD1
CDR3aa: CASALSPGFTDTQYF; CDR3nt: TGTGCTAGTGCCTTATCACCGGGGTTCACAGATACGCAGTATTTT; v_gene: TRBV12-5; len: 15; j_gene: TRBJ2-3; abundance: .; d_gene: .
CDR3aa: CSARDRSGENTGELFF; CDR3nt: TGCAGTGCTAGAGATCGGAGCGGGGAGAACACCGGGGAGCTGTTTTTT; v_gene: TRBV20-1; len: 16; j_gene: TRBJ2-2; abundance: .; d_gene: TRBD2
CDR3aa: CSARVNEGTEAFF; CDR3nt: TGCAGTGCTAGAGTGAACGAGGGGACTGAAGCTTTCTTT; v_gene: TRBV20-1; len: 13; j_gene: TRBJ1-1; abundance: many; d_gene: .
CDR3aa: CASSLGASSGNTIYF; CDR3nt: TGTGCCAGCAGCTTAGGGGCAAGCTCTGGAAACACCATATATTTT; v_gene: TRBV7-9; len: 15; j_gene: TRBJ1-3; abundance: few; d_gene: .
CDR3aa: CASSTTNRILNYGYTF; CDR3nt: TGTGCCAGCAGCACAACCAACAGGATCCTTAACTATGGCTACACCTTC; v_gene: TRBV3-1; len: 16; j_gene: TRBJ1-2; abundance: few; d_gene: .
CDR3aa: CASSAWGGNQPQHF; CDR3nt: TGTGCCAGCAGCGCTTGGGGGGGCAATCAGCCCCAGCATTTT; v_gene: TRBV9; len: 14; j_gene: TRBJ1-5; abundance: .; d_gene: .
CDR3aa: CASSLSGGTLDTQYF; CDR3nt: TGTGCCAGCAGCTTGAGCGGGGGGACTCTAGATACGCAGTATTTT; v_gene: TRBV7-2; len: 15; j_gene: TRBJ2-3; abundance: .; d_gene: TRBD2
CDR3aa: CASSKDLASGPNEYHTDTQYF; CDR3nt: TGTGCCAGCAGCAAAGACCTTGCTAGCGGACCAAACGAGTACCACACAGATACGCAGTATTTT; v_gene: TRBV21-1; len: 21; j_gene: TRBJ2-3; abundance: .; d_gene: .
CDR3aa: CASSPPAENIQYF; CDR3nt: TGCGCCAGCAGCCCCCCGGCGGAAAACATTCAGTACTTC; v_gene: TRBV5-1; len: 13; j_gene: TRBJ2-4; abundance: few; d_gene: .
CDR3aa: CASSPGGVTGGYGYTF; CDR3nt: TGTGCCAGCAGCCCCGGAGGGGTTACCGGAGGCTATGGCTACACCTTC; v_gene: TRBV9; len: 16; j_gene: TRBJ1-2; abundance: few; d_gene: .
CDR3aa: CASSQEWGTGKNIQYF; CDR3nt: TGTGCCAGCAGCCAAGAGTGGGGGACAGGGAAAAACATTCAGTACTTC; v_gene: TRBV14; len: 16; j_gene: TRBJ2-4; abundance: .; d_gene: TRBD1
CDR3aa: CASSEGGGSTYEQYF; CDR3nt: TGTGCCAGCAGTGAAGGTGGGGGGTCGACCTACGAGCAGTACTTC; v_gene: TRBV2; len: 15; j_gene: TRBJ2-7; abundance: .; d_gene: .
CDR3aa: CASTMDRVDGYTF; CDR3nt: TGTGCCAGCACTATGGACAGGGTTGATGGCTACACCTTC; v_gene: TRBV13; len: 13; j_gene: TRBJ1-2; abundance: few; d_gene: TRBD1
CDR3aa: CASSVGGSTYEQYF; CDR3nt: TGTGCCAGCAGCGTAGGAGGGTCCACCTACGAGCAGTACTTC; v_gene: TRBV9; len: 14; j_gene: TRBJ2-7; abundance: few; d_gene: .
CDR3aa: CAWSPGQGDQPQHF; CDR3nt: TGTGCCTGGAGTCCGGGACAGGGAGATCAGCCCCAGCATTTT; v_gene: TRBV30; len: 14; j_gene: TRBJ1-5; abundance: .; d_gene: TRBD1
CDR3aa: CASSQSGASGGDEQYF; CDR3nt: TGCGCCAGCAGCCAATCGGGAGCAAGCGGGGGAGACGAGCAGTACTTC; v_gene: TRBV4-1; len: 16; j_gene: TRBJ2-7; abundance: .; d_gene: TRBD2